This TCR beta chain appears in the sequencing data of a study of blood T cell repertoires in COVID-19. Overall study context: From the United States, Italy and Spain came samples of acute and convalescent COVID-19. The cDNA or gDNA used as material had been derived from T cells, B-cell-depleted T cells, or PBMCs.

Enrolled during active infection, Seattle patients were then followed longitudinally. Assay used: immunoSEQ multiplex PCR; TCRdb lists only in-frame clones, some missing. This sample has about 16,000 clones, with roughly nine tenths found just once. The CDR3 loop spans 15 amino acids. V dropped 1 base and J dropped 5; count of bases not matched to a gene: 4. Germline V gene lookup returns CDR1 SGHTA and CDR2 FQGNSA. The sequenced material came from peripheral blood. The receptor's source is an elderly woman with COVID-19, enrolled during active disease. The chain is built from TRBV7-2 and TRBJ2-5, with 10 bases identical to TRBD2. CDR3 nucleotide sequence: TGTGCCAGCAGCTTAGAAGGGACTAGCGTGGAGACCCAGTACTTC. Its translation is CASSLEGTSVETQYF.